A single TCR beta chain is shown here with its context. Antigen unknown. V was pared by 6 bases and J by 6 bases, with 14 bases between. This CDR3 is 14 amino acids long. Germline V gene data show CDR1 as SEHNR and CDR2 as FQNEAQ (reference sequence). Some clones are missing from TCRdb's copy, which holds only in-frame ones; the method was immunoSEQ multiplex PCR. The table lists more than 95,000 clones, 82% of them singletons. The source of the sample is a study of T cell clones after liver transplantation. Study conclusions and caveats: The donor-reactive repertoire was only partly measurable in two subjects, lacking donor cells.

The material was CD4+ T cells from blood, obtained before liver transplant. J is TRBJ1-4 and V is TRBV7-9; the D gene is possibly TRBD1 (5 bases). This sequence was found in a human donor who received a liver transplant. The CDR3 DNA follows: TGTGCCAGCAGAAATCAGGGAGAGCATGAAAAACTGTTTTTT. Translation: CASRNQGEHEKLFF.